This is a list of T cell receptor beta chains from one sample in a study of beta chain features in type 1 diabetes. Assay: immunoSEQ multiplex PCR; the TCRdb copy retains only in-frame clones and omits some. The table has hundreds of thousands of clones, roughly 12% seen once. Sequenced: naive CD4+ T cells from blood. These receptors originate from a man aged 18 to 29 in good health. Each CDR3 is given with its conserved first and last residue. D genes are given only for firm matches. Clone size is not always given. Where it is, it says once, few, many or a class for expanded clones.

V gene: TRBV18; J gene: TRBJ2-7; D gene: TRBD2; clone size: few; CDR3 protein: CASSPSGTPYEQYF; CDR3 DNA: TGTGCCAGCTCACCGAGCGGGACCCCATACGAGCAGTACTTC
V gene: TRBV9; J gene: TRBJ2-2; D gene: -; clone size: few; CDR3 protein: CASSVADRPGELFF; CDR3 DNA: TGTGCCAGCAGCGTAGCTGACAGGCCCGGGGAGCTGTTTTTT
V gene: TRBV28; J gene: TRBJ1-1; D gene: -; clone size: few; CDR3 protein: CASSPGGADTEAFF; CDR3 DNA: TGTGCCAGCAGTCCGGGGGGGGCCGACACTGAAGCTTTCTTT
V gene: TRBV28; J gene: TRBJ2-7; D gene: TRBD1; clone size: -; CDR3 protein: CASSPGQSYEQYF; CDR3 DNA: TGTGCCAGCAGCCCGGGACAGTCCTACGAGCAGTACTTC
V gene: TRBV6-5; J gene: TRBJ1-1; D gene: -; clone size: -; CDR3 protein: CASSSGPGEAFF; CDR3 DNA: TGTGCCAGCAGTTCAGGACCGGGGGAAGCTTTCTTT
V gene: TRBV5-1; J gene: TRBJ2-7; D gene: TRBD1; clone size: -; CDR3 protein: CASSPLRDSKNSYEQYF; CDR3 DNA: TGCGCCAGCAGCCCCCTCCGGGACAGCAAAAACTCCTACGAGCAGTACTTC
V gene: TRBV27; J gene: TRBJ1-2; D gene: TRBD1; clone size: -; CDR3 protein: CASSRQGTGYGYTF; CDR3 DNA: TGTGCCAGCAGCCGACAGGGAACCGGCTATGGCTACACCTTC
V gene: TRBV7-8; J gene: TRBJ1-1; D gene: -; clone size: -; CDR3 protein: CASSRKPGQISEAFF; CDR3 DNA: TGTGCCAGCAGCCGTAAACCGGGACAAATCTCTGAAGCTTTCTTT
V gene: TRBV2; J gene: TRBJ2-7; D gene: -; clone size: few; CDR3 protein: CASSDGTSYEQYF; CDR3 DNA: TGTGCCAGCAGTGATGGCACCTCCTACGAGCAGTACTTC
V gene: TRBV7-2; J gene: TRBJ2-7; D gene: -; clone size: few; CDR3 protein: CASSLGSTYEQYF; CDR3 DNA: TGTGCCAGCAGCTTAGGGAGTACCTACGAGCAGTACTTC
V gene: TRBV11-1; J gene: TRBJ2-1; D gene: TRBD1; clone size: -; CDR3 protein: CASSGPGTAYNEQFF; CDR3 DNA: TGTGCCAGCAGCGGACCGGGGACAGCATACAATGAGCAGTTCTTC
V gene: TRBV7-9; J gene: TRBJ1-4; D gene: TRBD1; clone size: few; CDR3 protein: CASSLGFWLDRDNEKLFF; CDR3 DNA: TGTGCCAGCAGCTTGGGATTTTGGCTCGACAGGGATAATGAAAAACTGTTTTTT
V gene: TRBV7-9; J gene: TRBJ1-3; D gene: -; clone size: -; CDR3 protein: CASTRGDSGNTIYF; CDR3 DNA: TGTGCCAGCACCCGGGGAGACTCTGGAAACACCATATATTTT
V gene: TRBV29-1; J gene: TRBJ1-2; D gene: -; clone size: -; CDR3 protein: CSASGGGYTF; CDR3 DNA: TGCAGCGCCTCGGGGGGTGGCTACACCTTC
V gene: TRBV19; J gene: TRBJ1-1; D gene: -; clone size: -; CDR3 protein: CASSIQGLNTEAFF; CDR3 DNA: TGTGCCAGTAGTATACAGGGATTGAACACTGAAGCTTTCTTT
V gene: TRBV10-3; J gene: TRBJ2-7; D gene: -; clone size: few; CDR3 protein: CAISPQGDSYEQYF; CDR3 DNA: TGTGCCATCAGCCCCCAAGGAGACTCCTACGAGCAGTACTTC
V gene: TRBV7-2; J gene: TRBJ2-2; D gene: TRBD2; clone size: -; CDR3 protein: CASSLVGTSNTGELFF; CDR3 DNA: TGTGCCAGCAGCTTAGTAGGGACTAGTAACACCGGGGAGCTGTTTTTT
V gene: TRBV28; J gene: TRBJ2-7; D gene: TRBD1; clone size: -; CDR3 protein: CASSAGQGAGEQYF; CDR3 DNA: TGTGCCAGCAGTGCCGGACAGGGGGCTGGCGAGCAGTACTTC
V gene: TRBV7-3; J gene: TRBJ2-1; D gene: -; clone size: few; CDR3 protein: CASSLTAGRGRNEQFF; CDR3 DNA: TGTGCCAGCAGCTTAACGGCCGGGAGAGGTCGGAATGAGCAGTTCTTC
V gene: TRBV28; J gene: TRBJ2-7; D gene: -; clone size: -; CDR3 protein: CASSLLWTKQYF; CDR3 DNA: TGTGCCAGCAGTTTATTATGGACAAAGCAGTACTTC
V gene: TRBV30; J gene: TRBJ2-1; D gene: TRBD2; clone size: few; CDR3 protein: CAWSGGGAYNEQFF; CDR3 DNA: TGTGCCTGGAGTGGCGGGGGGGCCTACAATGAGCAGTTCTTC
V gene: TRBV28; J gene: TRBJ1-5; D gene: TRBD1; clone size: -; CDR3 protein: CASSPGQPNQPQHF; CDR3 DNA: TGTGCCAGCAGCCCGGGACAGCCCAATCAGCCCCAGCATTTT
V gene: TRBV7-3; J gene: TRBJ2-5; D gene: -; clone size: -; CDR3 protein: CASSLSGRQETQYF; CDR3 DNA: TGTGCCAGCAGCCTCTCAGGGAGGCAAGAGACCCAGTACTTC
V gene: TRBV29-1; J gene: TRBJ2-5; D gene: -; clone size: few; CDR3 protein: CSVDGRLSQETQYF; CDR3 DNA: TGCAGCGTTGACGGCAGGCTATCCCAAGAGACCCAGTACTTC
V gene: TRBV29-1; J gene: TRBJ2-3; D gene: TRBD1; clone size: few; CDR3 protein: CSAKGQGTDTQYF; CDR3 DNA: TGCAGCGCCAAGGGACAGGGGACAGATACGCAGTATTTT
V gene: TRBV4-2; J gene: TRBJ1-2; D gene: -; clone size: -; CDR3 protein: CASSQEEQGYGYTF; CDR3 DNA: TGTGCCAGCAGCCAAGAGGAGCAGGGGTATGGCTACACCTTC
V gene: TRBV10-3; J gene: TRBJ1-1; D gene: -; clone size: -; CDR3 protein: CATREGGNTEAFF; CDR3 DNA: TGTGCCACCCGGGAGGGGGGGAACACTGAAGCTTTCTTT
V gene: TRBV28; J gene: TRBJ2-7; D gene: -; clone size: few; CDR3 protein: CASSFPQGNSYEQYF; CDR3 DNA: TGTGCCAGCAGTTTTCCACAGGGCAACTCCTACGAGCAGTACTTC
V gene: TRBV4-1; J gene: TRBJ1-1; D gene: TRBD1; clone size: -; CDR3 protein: CASSQVGQGARAEAFF; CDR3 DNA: TGCGCCAGCAGCCAAGTAGGGCAGGGGGCCCGGGCTGAAGCTTTCTTT
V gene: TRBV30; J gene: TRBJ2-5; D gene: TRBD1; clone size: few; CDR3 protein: CASSRQGETQYF; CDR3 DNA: TGTGCCTCATCAAGACAGGGAGAGACCCAGTACTTC
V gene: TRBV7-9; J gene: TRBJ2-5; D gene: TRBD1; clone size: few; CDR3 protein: CASSRPRQGATETQYF; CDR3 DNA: TGTGCCAGCAGCCGGCCTCGACAGGGCGCCACAGAGACCCAGTACTTC
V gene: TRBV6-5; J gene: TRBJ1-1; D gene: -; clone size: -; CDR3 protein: CASSYSANTEAFF; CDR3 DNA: TGTGCCAGCAGTTACTCGGCAAACACTGAAGCTTTCTTT
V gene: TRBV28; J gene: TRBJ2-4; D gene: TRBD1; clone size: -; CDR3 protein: CASSPRDRNIAKNIQYF; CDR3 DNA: TGTGCCAGCAGTCCCCGGGACAGAAATATAGCCAAAAACATTCAGTACTTC
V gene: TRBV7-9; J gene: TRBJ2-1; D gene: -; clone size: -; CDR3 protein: CASSNPPGSSNEQFF; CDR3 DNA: TGTGCCAGCAGCAACCCCCCCGGGAGCAGCAATGAGCAGTTCTTC
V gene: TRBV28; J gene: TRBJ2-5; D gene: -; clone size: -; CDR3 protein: CASTLGGSRETQYF; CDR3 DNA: TGTGCCAGCACCCTCGGTGGGAGTAGGGAGACCCAGTACTTC
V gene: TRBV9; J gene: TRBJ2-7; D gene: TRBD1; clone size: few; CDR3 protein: CASSVDRGSRAEQYF; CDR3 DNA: TGTGCCAGCAGCGTAGACAGGGGGTCGAGGGCCGAGCAGTACTTC
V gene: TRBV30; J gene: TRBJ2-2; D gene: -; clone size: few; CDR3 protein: CAWSTKLYTGELFF; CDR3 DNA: TGTGCCTGGAGTACGAAGCTTTACACCGGGGAGCTGTTTTTT
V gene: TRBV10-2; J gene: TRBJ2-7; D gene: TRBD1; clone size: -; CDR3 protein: CASKDRAAEQYF; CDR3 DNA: TGCGCCAGCAAGGACAGGGCCGCCGAGCAGTACTTC
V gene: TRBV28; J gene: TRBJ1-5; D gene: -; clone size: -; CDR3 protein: CASRLGGAGNQPQHF; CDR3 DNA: TGTGCCAGCAGATTGGGCGGGGCGGGCAATCAGCCCCAGCATTTT
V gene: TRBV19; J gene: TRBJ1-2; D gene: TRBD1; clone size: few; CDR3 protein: CASSTGTGLRGYTF; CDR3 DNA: TGTGCCAGTAGTACCGGGACAGGGTTAAGAGGCTACACCTTC
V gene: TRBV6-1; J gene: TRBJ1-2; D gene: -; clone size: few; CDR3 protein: CASSLTRAPNYGYTF; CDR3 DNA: TGTGCCAGCAGCCTGACGAGGGCACCTAACTATGGCTACACCTTC
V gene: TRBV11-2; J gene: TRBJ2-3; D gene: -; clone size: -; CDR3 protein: CASRAPFRIRDTDTQYF; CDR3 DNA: TGTGCCAGCAGGGCCCCGTTCCGGATTCGGGACACAGATACGCAGTATTTT
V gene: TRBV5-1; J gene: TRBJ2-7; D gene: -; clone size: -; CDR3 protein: CASSSQAHHYEQYF; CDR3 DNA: TGCGCCAGCAGCTCCCAGGCCCATCACTACGAGCAGTACTTC
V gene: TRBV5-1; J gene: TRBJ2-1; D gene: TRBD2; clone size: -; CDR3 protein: CASSLTLKRGTYNEQFF; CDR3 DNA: TGCGCCAGCAGCTTGACCCTTAAGCGGGGGACCTACAATGAGCAGTTCTTC
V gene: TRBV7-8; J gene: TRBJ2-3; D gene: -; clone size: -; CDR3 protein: CASSLARSLTDTQYF; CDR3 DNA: TGTGCCAGCAGCTTAGCGCGGAGTCTCACAGATACGCAGTATTTT
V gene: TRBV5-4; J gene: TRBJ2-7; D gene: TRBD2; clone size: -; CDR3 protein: CASSLGLAGGPGMQYF; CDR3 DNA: TGTGCCAGCAGCTTGGGGCTAGCGGGGGGGCCGGGAATGCAGTACTTC
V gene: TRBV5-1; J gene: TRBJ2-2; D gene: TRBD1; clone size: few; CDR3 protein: CASSSAGGRSGELFF; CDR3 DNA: TGCGCCAGCAGCTCGGCAGGGGGAAGGTCCGGGGAGCTGTTTTTT
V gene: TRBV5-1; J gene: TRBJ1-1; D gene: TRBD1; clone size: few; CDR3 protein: CASSRTGQGDQDTEAFF; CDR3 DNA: TGCGCCAGCAGCCGAACTGGACAGGGTGATCAGGACACTGAAGCTTTCTTT
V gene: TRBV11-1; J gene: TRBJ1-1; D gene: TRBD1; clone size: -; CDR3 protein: CASGGTGF; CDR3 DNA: TGTGCCAGCGGAGGGACAGGGTTT
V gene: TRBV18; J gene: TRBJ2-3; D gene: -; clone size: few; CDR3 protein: CASSPLGSQYF; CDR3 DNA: TGTGCCAGCTCACCACTCGGTTCGCAGTATTTT
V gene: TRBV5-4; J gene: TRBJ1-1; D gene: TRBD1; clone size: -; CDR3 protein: CASSLTGVTEAFF; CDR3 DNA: TGTGCCAGCAGCTTGACAGGGGTCACTGAAGCTTTCTTT
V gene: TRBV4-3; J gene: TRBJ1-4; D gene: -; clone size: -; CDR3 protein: CASSQVSGSSREKLFF; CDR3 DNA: TGCGCCAGCAGCCAAGTTTCGGGGAGTTCACGGGAAAAACTGTTTTTT
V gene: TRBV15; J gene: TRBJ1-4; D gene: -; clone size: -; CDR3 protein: CATSRDPVATNEKLFF; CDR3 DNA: TGTGCCACCAGCAGAGATCCGGTCGCAACTAATGAAAAACTGTTTTTT
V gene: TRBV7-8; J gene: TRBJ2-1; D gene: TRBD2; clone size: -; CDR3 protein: CASSASGGFNEQFF; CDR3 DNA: TGTGCCAGCAGCGCTAGCGGGGGGTTCAATGAGCAGTTCTTC
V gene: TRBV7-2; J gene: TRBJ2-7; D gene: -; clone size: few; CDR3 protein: CASSLAREQYF; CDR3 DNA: TGTGCCAGCAGCTTAGCCCGCGAGCAGTACTTC
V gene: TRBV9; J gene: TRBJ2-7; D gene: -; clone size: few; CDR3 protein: CASSVGMMQRDEQYF; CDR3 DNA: TGTGCCAGCAGCGTAGGTATGATGCAGAGGGACGAGCAGTACTTC
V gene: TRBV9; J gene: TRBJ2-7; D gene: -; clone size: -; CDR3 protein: CASSVYGNSYEQYF; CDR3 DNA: TGTGCCAGCAGCGTATACGGGAATTCCTACGAGCAGTACTTC